The 5 T cell receptor beta chains in this list originate from one sample, sequenced in a study of CD8 T cells in ankylosing spondylitis. One entry per CDR3 protein, called by TCRdb with MiXCR from the 5' RACE reads. The table includes around 300,000 distinct CDR3 sequences, 11% detected once. The specimen was blood, either unsorted or a sorted T cell fraction (not recorded which). Receptor source: a female donor with ankylosing spondylitis or in good health (not recorded which).

This clonotype was seen a single time. A much bigger clone sits one base away, suggesting this may be a read error. V and J are TRBV5-1 and TRBJ2-2, with a tentative D call TRBD2 (7 bases). The germline V gene has CDR1 SGHRS and CDR2 YFSETQ. CDR3 length: 15 amino acids. For the CDR3, the DNA is TGCGCCAGCGGACGTCTTGCGGGGGACACCGGGGAGCTGCTTTTT. Its protein is CASGRLAGDTGELLF.

The chain links TRBV3-1 to TRBJ1-5, with unresolved D. CDR1 LGHDT and CDR2 YNNKEL come from the germline V gene (reference sequence). The CDR3 consists of 14 residues. V dropped 4 bases and J dropped 7 bases, with 14 bases sitting between them. CDR3 nucleotides: TGTGCCAGCAGCCCGGCATCAGTCGGCCAGCCCCAGCATTTT. Protein sequence: CASSPASVGQPQHF.

This clonotype occurred many times. The chain joins TRBV5-1 to TRBJ2-3; D unclear. Germline assignment: CDR1 SGHRS and CDR2 YFSETQ. V was trimmed by 0 bases and J by 4 bases, leaving 9 bases between them. The CDR3 is made up of 14 amino acids. In DNA form, the CDR3 reads TGCGCCAGCAGCTTGGAGTCAGCCTCAGATACGCAGTATTTT. It specifies CASSLESASDTQYF.

Ten or more counts support this clonotype. The chain employs TRBV5-1 and TRBJ2-1, with D possibly TRBD2 on 6 matching bases. Germline V lookup: CDR1 SGHRS, CDR2 YFSETQ. Trimming shortened V by 0 bases and J by 0 bases, and 7 bases separated the two germline ends. The CDR3 is 15 residues long. CDR3 sequence: CASSLAAGSYNEQFF. Written as DNA, the CDR3 is TGCGCCAGCAGCTTGGCAGCGGGCTCCTACAATGAGCAGTTCTTC. Combining the CDR3 with reference TRBV5-1 and TRBJ2-1 gives the whole variable domain KAGVTQTPRYLIKTRGQQVTLSCSPISGHRSVSWYQQTPGQGLQFLFEYFSETQRNKGNFPGRFSGRQFSNSRSEMNVSTLELGDSALYLCASSLAAGSYNEQFFGPGTRLTVL.

The V and J genes are TRBV5-1 and TRBJ1-1, with 11 bases identical to TRBD1. The CDR3 is 16 amino acids. The ends lost 4 bases at V and 4 bases at J; junction bases unmatched: 9. Germline loops: CDR1 SGHRS, CDR2 YFSETQ. As DNA, the CDR3 is TGCGCCAGCAGCAAAAAAGGACAGGGGGCTTTCACTGAAGCTTTCTTT. It codes for CASSKKGQGAFTEAFF.